A single sample is the source of the 22 T cell receptor beta chains below, sequenced in a study of T-cell reconstitution after alpha-beta-depleted transplantation in children (dated by TCRdb to 2016 to 2018). What this sample's treatment or condition label stands for: allogeneic hematopoietic cell transplantation with graft depleted of TCRalphabeta T cells and CD19 B cells. Libraries were prepared through PCR. TCRdb records Illumina HiSeq 2500 as the sequencer. TCR library preparation used molecular barcoding, with unique molecular identifiers applied to normalize quantification of the TCRbeta repertoire. In TCRdb, the public reads were trimmed at Q25 with fastp and aligned with MiXCR, with productive beta chains retained. When rows share a CDR3 protein, they turn into one entry using the most common DNA and genes. This sample has approximately 220,000 distinct CDR3 sequences in its table, and roughly a sixth of those were observed once. The ten biggest clones cover about 39% of the sample.

The specimen was PBMCs, mostly from graft donor cells, collected 360 days after TCRalphabeta/CD19-depleted stem cell transplant. The receptors derive from a male patient between 2 and 10 years old who had a stem cell transplant for acute lymphoblastic leukemia, so the T cells may come from the graft donor.

V is TRBV9 and J is TRBJ2-2; D gene unclear. Germline V CDR1 and CDR2: SGDLS, YYNGEE. The CDR3 covers 12 residues. The V end lost 0 bases, the J end lost 6 bases, and 3 bases lay between the germline ends. The CDR3 protein is CASSVDSGELFF. The CDR3 nucleotides read TGTGCCAGCAGCGTAGATTCCGGGGAGCTGTTTTTT.

V and J are TRBV19 and TRBJ2-2; tentatively, D is TRBD2 (6 bases). Germline assignment: CDR1 LNHDA and CDR2 SQIVND (reference sequence). The CDR3 is 17 amino acids. Trimming pared 3 bases from V and 4 bases from J, leaving 18 bases between. The CDR3 DNA is TGTGCCAGTAGTATCGGACCGGGACTCAAAGGCACCGGGGAGCTGTTTTTT. Translation: CASSIGPGLKGTGELFF.

This clonotype was detected only a few times. The V gene is TRBV19, the J gene TRBJ1-1, with 9 bases that match TRBD1. The CDR3 runs to 15 residues. V lost 5 bases, J lost 1 base, and 5 bases stayed unmatched. Germline-derived CDR1 and CDR2 are LNHDA and SQIVND (reference sequence). CDR3 nucleotides: TGTGCCAGTAGTTCAAGGACAGGGGCGAACACTGAAGCTTTCTTT. This encodes CASSSRTGANTEAFF.

This chain links TRBV28 with TRBJ1-5, with D unclear. V was shortened by 2 bases and J by 0 bases, with 11 bases between the two germline ends. There are 16 residues in the CDR3. The V gene's germline CDR1 is MDHEN and CDR2 SYDVKM. In DNA, the CDR3 is TGTGCCAGCAGTTTAAGGGCAGCGTATAGCAATCAGCCCCAGCATTTT. Its protein is CASSLRAAYSNQPQHF.

This clonotype was detected only a few times. The J gene is TRBJ2-1, the V gene TRBV20-1; D call uncertain. This CDR3 has 15 residues. Trimming cost V 4 bases and J 0 bases, with 13 bases left between them. Germline lookup yields CDR1 DFQATT and CDR2 SNEGSKA (reference sequence). The CDR3 DNA sequence: TGCAGTGCTACTCGACTTGAAAGCTCCTACAATGAGCAGTTCTTC. It translates to CSATRLESSYNEQFF.

This sequence joins TRBV20-1 and TRBJ2-5, with D tentatively TRBD2 (5 bases). V lost 8 bases, J lost 0 bases, and 13 bases lay in between. The CDR3 sequence is 13 residues long. Germline V lookup: CDR1 DFQATT, CDR2 SNEGSKA (reference sequence). CDR3 in DNA: TGCAGTCGGCCTCAGCGGTACCAAGAGACCCAGTACTTC. Translating it yields CSRPQRYQETQYF.

This clonotype was counted at least ten times. The V gene is TRBV29-1, the J gene TRBJ1-1; D is possibly TRBD1 (5 bases). CDR1 and CDR2 from the germline V gene are SQVTM and ANQGSEA. Trimming shortened V by 0 bases and J by 3 bases, and 11 bases separated the two germline ends. The CDR3 spans 14 residues. This CDR3 reads CSVEDRGVDTEAFF. CDR3 sequence (DNA): TGCAGCGTTGAAGACAGAGGGGTGGACACTGAAGCTTTCTTT.

The CDR3 protein is CASSRAFGGANEKLFF. The CDR3 coding sequence is TGCGCCAGCAGCCGAGCCTTCGGGGGTGCTAATGAAAAACTGTTTTTT. The chain employs TRBV4-1 and TRBJ1-4; tentatively, D is TRBD1 (5 bases). Germline V gene data show CDR1 as MGHRA and CDR2 as YSYEKL. The V and J ends lost 4 bases and 3 bases respectively, with 15 bases between them. This CDR3 contains 16 residues.

This sequence joins TRBV11-2 and TRBJ1-3, with TRBD1 identical over 8 bases. This CDR3 contains 17 residues. The germline gives CDR1 SGHAT, CDR2 FQNNGV. Trimming took 2 bases from V and 3 from J; bases not matched to a gene: 9. This CDR3 is CASSLLAQGAGGNTIYF. The CDR3 coding sequence is TGTGCCAGCAGCTTATTGGCCCAGGGGGCAGGTGGAAACACCATATATTTT. The variable domain in full, completed from reference TRBV11-2 and TRBJ1-3, reads EAGVAQSPRYKIIEKRQSVAFWCNPISGHATLYWYQQILGQGPKLLIQFQNNGVVDDSQLPKDRFSAERLKGVDSTLKIQPAKLEDSAVYLCASSLLAQGAGGNTIYFGEGSWLTVV.

This clonotype has only a few counts. V gene TRBV7-9 combines with J gene TRBJ2-7, with D hard to call. With 6 bases removed from V and 2 bases from J, the gap between germline ends came to 14 bases. The CDR3 loop spans 14 amino acids. The germline CDR1 and CDR2 sequences are SEHNR and FQNEAQ (reference sequence). CDR3 amino acids: CASRFGGSAYEQYF. The CDR3 DNA reads as TGTGCCAGCAGGTTCGGCGGCAGCGCCTACGAGCAGTACTTC.

V gene TRBV2 combines with J gene TRBJ2-4, with 7 bases aligning to TRBD1. With 6 bases clipped from V and 3 bases from J, the junction kept 2 bases outside the gene matches. CDR1 SNHLY and CDR2 FYNNEI come from the germline V gene. There are 13 residues in the CDR3. The CDR3 region is CASSAGGKNIQYF. DNA for the CDR3: TGTGCCAGCAGCGCAGGGGGCAAAAACATTCAGTACTTC.

The chain has TRBV12-3 or TRBV12-4 and TRBJ2-3; 12 nucleotides align to TRBD1. This CDR3 spans 17 amino acids. Losses at the gene ends were 8 bases for V and 0 bases for J; bases not matched to a gene: 9. CDR3 in DNA: TGTGCCAGCTGTGCGTCCGGGACAGGGGGCAGCACAGATACGCAGTATTTT. It yields the protein CASCASGTGGSTDTQYF.

This chain joins TRBV12-3 or TRBV12-4 and TRBJ2-4, with 9 bases lining up with TRBD1. This CDR3 comprises 15 residues. J was trimmed by 6 bases and V by 7 bases; bases with no gene match: 10. CDR3 loop: CASTESGTGTNIQYF. DNA of the CDR3: TGTGCCAGCACCGAATCCGGGACAGGGACAAACATTCAGTACTTC.

This chain links TRBV6-5 with TRBJ1-3; 8 positions match TRBD1. CDR3 length equals 16 residues. Germline V CDR1 and CDR2: MNHEY, SVGAGI. Unmatched junction bases numbered 5, after V lost 4 bases and J lost 0 bases. CDR3: CASSWGQESSGNTIYF. The CDR3 bases are TGTGCCAGCAGTTGGGGACAGGAGAGCTCTGGAAACACCATATATTTT.

This clonotype was seen repeatedly, ten times or more. The rearrangement joins TRBV6-4 to TRBJ1-2; D uncertain. The V end lost 4 bases, the J end lost 8 bases, and 8 bases lay between the germline ends. Germline V gene data show CDR1 as MRHNA and CDR2 as SNTAGT. The CDR3 is made up of 11 amino acids. This CDR3 reads CASSGGLGYTF. CDR3 nucleotide sequence: TGTGCCAGCAGTGGGGGTCTAGGCTACACCTTC.

This clonotype was found a few times. The CDR3 is CAIRGSGQGNTEAFF. CDR3 DNA: TGTGCCATCCGGGGATCCGGACAGGGGAACACTGAAGCTTTCTTT. The genes are TRBV10-3 and TRBJ1-1; TRBD1 agrees at 8 bases. This CDR3 region has 15 residues. CDR1 ENHRY and CDR2 SYGVKD come from the germline V gene. The trim removed 8 bases at V and 1 base at J, leaving 9 bases unmatched.

V gene TRBV20-1 combines with J gene TRBJ2-7; D possibly corresponds to TRBD2 (5 bases). Trimming cost V 6 bases and J 0 bases, with 12 bases left between them. The CDR3 runs to 13 residues. Germline CDR1 is DFQATT and CDR2 is SNEGSKA (reference sequence). In DNA, the CDR3 is TGCAGTGCCCCCTCGGGGAACTCCTACGAGCAGTACTTC. Protein sequence: CSAPSGNSYEQYF.

The CDR3 region is CSVEGWRRETQYF. CDR3 DNA sequence: TGCAGCGTTGAGGGCTGGCGGAGAGAGACCCAGTACTTC. This chain joins TRBV29-1 and TRBJ2-5, with D unresolved. V lost 3 bases and J lost 4, with 12 bases in between. Looked up from germline, CDR1 is SQVTM and CDR2 is ANQGSEA. The CDR3 covers 13 residues.

This chain's CDR3 is CASSSLAGGVNEQFF. The CDR3 nucleotides are TGTGCCAGCAGCTCTCTAGCGGGGGGGGTCAATGAGCAGTTCTTC. The rearrangement links TRBV5-5 to TRBJ2-1, with 12 bases that match TRBD2. Germline CDR1 reads SGHKS; CDR2 reads YYEKEE (reference sequence). V shed 3 bases and J 6 bases; nucleotides not matched to a gene: 4. This CDR3 comprises 15 residues.

For the CDR3, the DNA is TGTGCCAGCAGCTTGGACAGCCGCTACGAGCAGTACTTC. It yields the protein CASSLDSRYEQYF. The gene calls are TRBV7-6 and TRBJ2-7, with D possibly TRBD1 on 6 matching bases. The CDR3 extends over 13 amino acids. V was cut by 3 bases and J by 3 bases, with 9 bases left in between. Germline V lookup: CDR1 SGHVS, CDR2 FNYEAQ.

This clonotype has a handful of counts. The V gene is TRBV7-2, the J gene TRBJ2-1; D not resolved. Deletions cut 3 bases from V and 0 bases from J, with 9 bases between. Germline loops: CDR1 SGHTA, CDR2 FQGNSA. This CDR3 is built from 15 residues. The CDR3 DNA reads TGTGCCAGCAGCTTTAGGCGGTCCTCCTACAATGAGCAGTTCTTC. The encoded protein is CASSFRRSSYNEQFF.

This clonotype was picked up a small number of times. The V call is TRBV7-3, the J call TRBJ1-4; D ambiguous. Germline V gene data show CDR1 as SGHTA and CDR2 as FQGTGA. V lost 2 bases to trimming and J lost 3 bases, with 16 bases between them. This CDR3 comprises 17 residues. The CDR3 protein is CASSLFVPGGPNEKLFF. CDR3 nucleotide sequence: TGTGCCAGCAGCTTATTTGTTCCGGGAGGGCCTAATGAAAAACTGTTTTTT.